Listed below are T cell receptor beta chains from one sample, sequenced in a study of vaccination effects on CD4 cells after COVID-19. These receptors have no identified antigens. Clones were sequenced by immunoSEQ multiplex PCR, and TCRdb holds only the in-frame ones, with some missing. The sample includes some 74,000 clones, about 86% of them seen just once. Material: CD4+ T cells from PBMCs cultured with HCoV-229E spike peptides, obtained after COVID-19 vaccination. All receptors come from a human donor who received a COVID-19 vaccine. Both conserved end residues are part of each CDR3. The D gene is left open where the match is weak. Only part of the rows carry a size: once, few, many, or a class if the clone is expanded.

abundance,j_gene,v_gene,len,d_gene,CDR3aa,CDR3nt
-,TRBJ1-5,TRBV6-6,15,-,CASSHGQRSNQPQHF,TGTGCCAGCAGCCACGGACAGAGGAGCAATCAGCCCCAGCATTTT
-,TRBJ1-3,TRBV5-1,16,-,CASSLDLATSGNTIYF,TGCGCCAGCAGCTTGGATTTGGCCACCTCTGGAAACACCATATATTTT
-,TRBJ1-4,TRBV19,15,TRBD1,CASSIGPGGIEKLFF,TGTGCCAGTAGTATCGGGCCAGGGGGCATTGAAAAACTGTTTTTT
-,TRBJ1-3,TRBV9,16,TRBD1,CASSVADRGTGNTIYF,TGTGCCAGCAGCGTAGCCGACAGGGGAACTGGAAACACCATATATTTT
few,TRBJ2-1,TRBV13,14,-,CASSLALTYNEQFF,TGTGCCAGCAGCTTAGCTCTAACCTACAATGAGCAGTTCTTC
-,TRBJ2-1,TRBV30,15,-,CAWSSGVGSYNEQFF,TGTGCCTGGAGTTCAGGGGTGGGATCCTACAATGAGCAGTTCTTC
-,TRBJ2-2,TRBV5-1,18,TRBD2,CASSFRGSGGPSDGELFF,TGCGCCAGCAGCTTCCGGGGTAGCGGGGGGCCGTCGGACGGGGAGCTGTTTTTT
-,TRBJ2-1,TRBV5-1,14,TRBD1,CASSISGQYNEQFF,TGCGCCAGCAGCATTTCGGGACAGTACAATGAGCAGTTCTTC
-,TRBJ2-5,TRBV15,15,TRBD1,CATSAGTGGLGTQYF,TGTGCCACCAGTGCCGGGACAGGGGGCCTTGGCACCCAGTACTTC
once,TRBJ2-2,TRBV24-1,17,-,CATSDPRHELIAGELFF,TGTGCCACCAGTGATCCACGCCATGAACTTATCGCCGGGGAGCTGTTTTTT
once,TRBJ1-6,TRBV11-2,17,-,CASSLVGGPPSGSPLHF,TGTGCCAGCAGCTTAGTGGGGGGTCCCCCTAGTGGTTCACCCCTCCACTTT
-,TRBJ1-1,TRBV5-1,14,TRBD1,CASKSQGAGAEAFF,TGCGCCAGCAAGTCGCAGGGGGCTGGCGCTGAAGCTTTCTTT
-,TRBJ2-4,TRBV27,15,-,CASSFSNRVQDIQYF,TGTGCCAGCAGTTTTTCCAACAGGGTTCAGGACATTCAGTACTTC
-,TRBJ1-6,TRBV6-1,17,-,CASSEAHADTSNSPLHF,TGTGCCAGCAGTGAAGCTCACGCGGACACCTCTAATTCACCCCTCCACTTT
-,TRBJ1-6,TRBV12-3/TRBV12-4,13,-,CASSSRLESPLHF,TGTGCCAGCAGTTCTCGGTTGGAATCACCCCTCCACTTT
few,TRBJ1-2,TRBV6-5,14,-,CASSSNLISYGYTF,TGTGCCAGCAGTTCAAACCTCATTTCCTATGGCTACACCTTC
-,TRBJ2-5,TRBV6-6,14,TRBD1,CASSYGQGKETQYF,TGTGCCAGCAGTTACGGACAGGGAAAAGAGACCCAGTACTTC
-,TRBJ1-1,TRBV6-2/TRBV6-3,13,-,CASSLAGYTEAFF,TGTGCCAGCAGTTTGGCGGGCTACACTGAAGCTTTCTTT
-,TRBJ1-5,TRBV2,15,TRBD1,CASSIAAGGNQPQHF,TGTGCCAGCTCCATAGCGGCAGGGGGGAATCAGCCCCAGCATTTT
-,TRBJ1-4,TRBV19,15,-,CASSRKGTFNEKLFF,TGTGCCAGTAGTAGGAAGGGGACTTTCAATGAAAAACTGTTTTTT
-,TRBJ1-5,TRBV7-2,14,-,CASSLPGRNQPQHF,TGTGCCAGCAGCTTACCAGGCCGCAATCAGCCCCAGCATTTT
once,TRBJ2-6,TRBV2,13,TRBD2,CAGGESGANVLTF,TGTGCCGGGGGGGAATCTGGGGCCAACGTCCTGACTTTC
-,TRBJ2-2,TRBV12-5,18,-,CASALPPGTASGTGELFF,TGTGCTAGTGCCCTCCCCCCCGGGACTGCCTCTGGCACCGGGGAGCTGTTTTTT
-,TRBJ1-6,TRBV20-1,15,TRBD1,CSASEWGQGASPLHF,TGCAGTGCTAGTGAGTGGGGACAGGGGGCCTCACCCCTCCACTTT
-,TRBJ1-3,TRBV5-4,14,-,CASSLDISGNTIYF,TGTGCCAGCAGCTTGGACATCTCTGGAAACACCATATATTTT
-,TRBJ1-5,TRBV19,18,TRBD1,CASSGDRVISAGLQPQHF,TGTGCCAGTAGTGGGGACAGGGTAATATCTGCCGGTCTTCAGCCCCAGCATTTT
-,TRBJ1-5,TRBV19,13,-,CASTGFGDQPQHF,TGTGCCAGTACGGGCTTCGGGGATCAGCCCCAGCATTTT